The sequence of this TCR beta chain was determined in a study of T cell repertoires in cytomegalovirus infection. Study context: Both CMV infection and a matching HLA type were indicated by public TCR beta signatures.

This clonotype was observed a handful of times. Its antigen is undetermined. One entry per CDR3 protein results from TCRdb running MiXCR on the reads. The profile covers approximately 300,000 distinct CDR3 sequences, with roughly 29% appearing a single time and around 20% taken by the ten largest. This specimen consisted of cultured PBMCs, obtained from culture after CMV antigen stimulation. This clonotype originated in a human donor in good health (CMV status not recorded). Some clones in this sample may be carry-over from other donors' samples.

CDR3 DNA: TGTGCCAGCAGTGAGGTCGGACAGGGGGGACTTGAAGCTTTCTTT. Translation gives CASSEVGQGGLEAFF. The chain is built from TRBV2 and TRBJ1-1; 10 bases are shared with TRBD1. The trim removed 3 bases at V and 7 bases at J, leaving 8 bases unmatched. There are 15 residues in the CDR3. Germline assignment: CDR1 SNHLY and CDR2 FYNNEI.